Listed below are T cell receptor beta chains from one sample, sequenced in a study of identifying expanded T cells in peripheral blood. TCRdb's table, derived via immunoSEQ multiplex PCR, lists solely in-frame clones and lacks some. The table records some 72,000 clones, 85% to 90% of them present only once. The sequenced material came from blood. The receptors stem from a person aged 18 to 70 in good health. Each CDR3 is given with its conserved first and last residue.

TRBJ1-1 | TRBV4-3 | CASSQDPLINTEAFF
TRBJ2-1 | TRBV18 | CASSPGLAGNEQFF
TRBJ1-6 | TRBV4-1 | CASSHFKEGSSPLHF
TRBJ2-3 | TRBV7-8 | CASSQRETDTQYF
TRBJ1-2 | TRBV5-8 | CASSLAAGYGYTF
TRBJ2-1 | TRBV29-1 | CSVGQGYYNEQFF
TRBJ2-3 | TRBV5-1 | CASSLLPGEGSTQYF
TRBJ2-1 | TRBV7-2 | CASSLTGPYNEQFF
TRBJ1-3 | TRBV10-3 | CAISDGATSNTIYF
TRBJ2-2 | TRBV4-1 | CASRRGIIQDTGELFF
TRBJ2-7 | TRBV5-1 | CASSFDGRPSYEQYF
TRBJ2-7 | TRBV7-6 | CASSPLPVLRGTTTSYEQYF
TRBJ1-1 | TRBV6-6 | CASRWDRATEAFF
TRBJ2-1 | TRBV18 | CASSPTGQIVNEQFF
TRBJ2-1 | TRBV18 | CASSLANEQFF
TRBJ2-5 | TRBV5-4 | CASSTSTGLETQYF
TRBJ1-1 | TRBV4-1 | CASSQEPGRLEAFF
TRBJ2-3 | TRBV15 | CATIPGSGTDTQYF
TRBJ1-3 | TRBV6-5 | CASISTASGNTIYF
TRBJ1-1 | TRBV27 | CASSLWGQNTEAFF
TRBJ1-1 | TRBV6-5 | CASSYSRGGNTEAFF
TRBJ2-6 | TRBV9 | CASSVVVSGANVLTF
TRBJ2-7 | TRBV7-2 | CASSLMTGQYEQYF